These T cell receptor beta chains were read from a single sample in a study of CD8 T cells in ankylosing spondylitis. TCRdb reanalysed the 5' RACE reads using MiXCR and keeps one entry per CDR3 protein. The sample lists about 300,000 distinct CDR3 sequences, less than 25% occurring once. The specimen was blood, either unsorted or a sorted T cell fraction (not recorded which). The source of these receptors is a female donor with ankylosing spondylitis or in good health (not recorded which). The CDR3 runs from the conserved cysteine through the conserved F or W. D genes are given only for firm matches. The size entry is marked missing in some rows and otherwise reads once, few, many or a size class.

d_gene: -; j_gene: TRBJ1-4; abundance: few; v_gene: TRBV6-1; CDR3aa: CASSAAGYYEKLFF; CDR3nt: TGTGCCAGCAGTGCGGCAGGGTATTACGAAAAACTGTTTTTT
d_gene: -; j_gene: TRBJ2-2; abundance: -; v_gene: TRBV15; CDR3aa: CATSRVANTGELFF; CDR3nt: TGTGCCACCAGCAGAGTAGCGAACACCGGGGAGCTGTTTTTT
d_gene: -; j_gene: TRBJ2-4; abundance: -; v_gene: TRBV20-1; CDR3aa: CSARQGLMAPKNIQYF; CDR3nt: TGCAGTGCTAGACAGGGGCTGATGGCGCCCAAAAACATTCAGTACTTC
d_gene: -; j_gene: TRBJ2-7; abundance: once; v_gene: TRBV30; CDR3aa: CAWRAGELYEQYF; CDR3nt: TGTGCCTGGAGAGCCGGGGAGCTTTACGAGCAGTACTTC
d_gene: -; j_gene: TRBJ2-2; abundance: -; v_gene: TRBV29-1; CDR3aa: CSVPGLVPGELFF; CDR3nt: TGCAGCGTTCCGGGCCTTGTTCCCGGGGAGCTGTTTTTT
d_gene: TRBD2; j_gene: TRBJ2-7; abundance: few; v_gene: TRBV29-1; CDR3aa: CSVTSGRALEQYF; CDR3nt: TGCAGCGTGACTAGCGGGAGGGCCCTCGAGCAGTACTTC
d_gene: -; j_gene: TRBJ1-2; abundance: few; v_gene: TRBV20-1; CDR3aa: CSAYVPPYGYTF; CDR3nt: TGCAGTGCTTACGTCCCCCCCTATGGCTACACCTTC
d_gene: TRBD1; j_gene: TRBJ2-3; abundance: few; v_gene: TRBV2; CDR3aa: CASTQNRGTSTDTQYF; CDR3nt: TGTGCCAGTACCCAAAACAGGGGGACTAGCACAGATACGCAGTATTTT
d_gene: TRBD1; j_gene: TRBJ1-2; abundance: -; v_gene: TRBV5-5; CDR3aa: CASSLAAQGSYGYTF; CDR3nt: TGTGCCAGCAGCTTGGCCGCACAGGGGAGCTATGGCTACACCTTC
d_gene: -; j_gene: TRBJ2-2; abundance: few; v_gene: TRBV5-1; CDR3aa: CASSPSRISTNTGELFF; CDR3nt: TGCGCCAGCAGCCCTTCTAGGATCTCCACGAACACCGGGGAGCTGTTTTTT